This T cell receptor beta chain was identified during a study of response to subunit inactivated influenza vaccine. Notes on the study in general: T cells newly recruited by each seasonal influenza vaccination are few, the authors suggested.

One entry per CDR3 protein results from TCRdb running MiXCR on the RT-PCR reads. The data contain 800,000 or so distinct CDR3 sequences, less than 25% of them singletons. From germline, CDR1 is SGHNT and CDR2 YYREEE (reference sequence). The CDR3 contains 16 residues. With 4 bases removed from V and 1 base from J, the gap between germline ends came to 12 bases. About this clonotype: Its antigen is still unknown.

The sample was PBMCs from blood, taken more than 4 days after vaccination. This chain connects TRBV5-4 to TRBJ2-6; the D gene is possibly TRBD2 (5 bases). The clonotype was recovered from a man aged 45-65 years who received an inactivated influenza vaccine. CDR3 coding DNA: TGTGCCAGCAGCGTTGGACTGGTTTCTGGGGCCAACGTCCTGACTTTC. Its translation is CASSVGLVSGANVLTF.